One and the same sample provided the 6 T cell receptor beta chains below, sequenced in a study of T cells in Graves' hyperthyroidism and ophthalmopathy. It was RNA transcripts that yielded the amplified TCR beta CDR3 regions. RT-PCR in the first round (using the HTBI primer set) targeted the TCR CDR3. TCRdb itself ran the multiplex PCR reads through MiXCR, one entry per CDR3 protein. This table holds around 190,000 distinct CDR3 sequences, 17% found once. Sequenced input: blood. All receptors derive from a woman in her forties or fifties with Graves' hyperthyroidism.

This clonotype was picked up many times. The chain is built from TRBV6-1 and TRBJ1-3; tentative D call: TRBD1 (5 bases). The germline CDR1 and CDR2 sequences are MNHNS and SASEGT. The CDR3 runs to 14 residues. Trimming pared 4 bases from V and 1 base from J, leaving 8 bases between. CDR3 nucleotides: TGTGCCAGCAGTGCTGGGGCTTCTGGAAACACCATATATTTT. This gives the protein CASSAGASGNTIYF.

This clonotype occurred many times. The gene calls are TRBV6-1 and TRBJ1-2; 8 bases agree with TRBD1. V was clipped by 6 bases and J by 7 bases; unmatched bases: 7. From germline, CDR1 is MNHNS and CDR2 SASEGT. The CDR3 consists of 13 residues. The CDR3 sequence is CASSIGTGGGYTF. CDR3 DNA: TGTGCCAGCAGCATCGGGACAGGTGGTGGCTACACCTTC.

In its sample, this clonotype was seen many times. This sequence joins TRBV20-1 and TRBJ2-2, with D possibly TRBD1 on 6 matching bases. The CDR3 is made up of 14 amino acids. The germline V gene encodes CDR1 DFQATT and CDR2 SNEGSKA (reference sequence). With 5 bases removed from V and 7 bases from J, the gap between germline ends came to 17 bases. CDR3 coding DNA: TGCAGTGCTCCTCGACAGGAACAAATCGGGGAGCTGTTTTTT. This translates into CSAPRQEQIGELFF.

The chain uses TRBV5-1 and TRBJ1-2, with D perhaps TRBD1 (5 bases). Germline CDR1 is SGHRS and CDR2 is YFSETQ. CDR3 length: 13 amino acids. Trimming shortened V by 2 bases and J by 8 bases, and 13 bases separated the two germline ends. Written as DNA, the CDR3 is TGCGCCAGCAGCTTCGGGGGTCCGGCCGGCTACACCTTC. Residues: CASSFGGPAGYTF.

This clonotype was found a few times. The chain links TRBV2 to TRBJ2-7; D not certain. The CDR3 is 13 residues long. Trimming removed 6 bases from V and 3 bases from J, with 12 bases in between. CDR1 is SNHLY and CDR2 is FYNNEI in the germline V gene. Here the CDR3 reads CASRDVGNYEQYF. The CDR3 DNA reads TGTGCCAGCAGGGACGTCGGAAACTACGAGCAGTACTTC.

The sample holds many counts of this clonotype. CDR3 DNA sequence: TGTGCCAGCAGTGAAGTGAGGGATACGCGGGGCTACACCTTC. Its translation is CASSEVRDTRGYTF. The chain uses TRBV6-1 and TRBJ1-2; D call uncertain. The V end was cut by 1 base, the J end by 8 bases, with 14 bases between. Germline V gives CDR1 MNHNS, CDR2 SASEGT. This CDR3 spans 14 amino acids.